This T cell receptor beta chain was obtained from a study of blood T cells in healthy people across ages. Study conclusions and caveats: PBMCs were not sorted, which prevented a conclusive comparison of naive versus antigen-experienced cells. Across samples, TCR beta diversity tracked strongly with naive T cell percentage.

Using a J-beta primer mix together with a sample-barcoded 5' primer, a second PCR was run for about 7 to 12 cycles. One entry per CDR3 protein results from TCRdb running MiXCR on the 5' RACE reads. The sample includes more than 800,000 distinct CDR3 sequences, about 28% seen only once; the top ten take approximately 15%. Each donor gave approximately 9.1 milliliters of peripheral blood. Germline CDR1 is ENHRY and CDR2 is SYGVKD. The CDR3 spans 15 residues. Trimming took 8 bases from V and 1 from J, leaving 16 bases between them. This clonotype has a count of ten or more. Its antigen is unidentified. The sequence was obtained from an elderly woman in good health. Sequencing used blood. The chain uses TRBV10-3 and TRBJ2-3; TRBD1 or TRBD2 may be the D gene (5 bases each). CDR3 amino acids: CAIGDGTGRTDTQYF. CDR3 coding DNA: TGTGCCATCGGGGACGGGACGGGGCGCACAGATACGCAGTATTTT.